This T cell receptor beta chain was recorded in a study of cytomegalovirus exposure and HLA in healthy donors. General study findings and limits: With high specificity and sensitivity, the classifier reportedly diagnosed cytomegalovirus status. The tendency of first-cohort TCR clusters to co-occur in the 120 validation repertoires was the finding of a later analysis. In vitro assays verified that a few CMV-associated chains recognized CMV antigens specifically.

A single count supports this clone. What it binds is unknown. Profiling relied on immunoSEQ multiplex PCR, and the TCRdb table lists in-frame clones only, not all of them. The sample consists of about 150,000 clones, 88% of them appearing once. The CDR3 covers 15 residues. CDR1 and CDR2 from the germline V gene are LGHNA and YNFKEQ. The V end lost 0 bases, the J end lost 5 bases, and 11 bases lay between the germline ends. These donors were members of the roughly 110-subject validation cohort, a group separate from the approximately 700-subject first cohort. This receptor was identified in a man younger than 35 in good health and CMV-seronegative. Sequencing was performed on PBMCs. The chain uses TRBV4-2 and TRBJ2-1; weak D call: TRBD2 (5 bases). The DNA for the CDR3 is TGTGCCAGCAGCCAAGATCGGAACGGGAACAATGAGCAGTTCTTC. This translates into CASSQDRNGNNEQFF.